This TCR beta chain was observed in a study of vaccination and CD4 T cells after COVID-19. TCRdb fed the PCR reads into MiXCR, producing one record per CDR3 protein. Of tens of thousands of distinct CDR3 sequences listed, around 57% are singletons. This clonotype was recorded only once. Looked up from germline, CDR1 is MDHEN and CDR2 is SYDVKM. The CDR3 covers 15 residues. V trimming: 2 bases; J trimming: 5 bases; junction bases outside the gene matches: 6. This chain links TRBV28 with TRBJ2-1; 7 positions match TRBD2. The clonotype comes from a human donor who had recovered from COVID-19. Source: CD4+ T cells from blood, taken before SARS-CoV-2 vaccination. Here the CDR3 reads CASSLGGTTNNEQFF. The CDR3 DNA reads TGTGCCAGCAGTTTAGGGGGGACTACAAACAATGAGCAGTTCTTC.